This T cell receptor beta chain was sequenced in a study of blood T cells in healthy people across ages. Caucasian individuals from Russia who were healthy and aged roughly 6 to 95 acted as donors. From germline, CDR1 is SGDLS and CDR2 YYNGEE. V dropped 1 base and J dropped 9 bases, with 18 bases sitting between them. The CDR3 covers 15 residues. The second PCR ran about 6 to 11 cycles with a sample-barcoded 5' primer and J-beta primers. Researchers report that a template-switch adaptor with 12 random nucleotides tagged each cDNA molecule. Each CDR3 protein gets one entry after TCRdb re-called the 5' RACE reads with MiXCR. Of a few hundred thousand distinct CDR3 sequences in the sample, about half were seen once.

Specimen: blood. The TCR was taken from a man aged 55 to 70 in good health. The chain employs TRBV9 and TRBJ2-3, with D uncertain. CDR3 region: CASSVRRTLGGTQYF. The CDR3 nucleotides read TGTGCCAGCAGCGTACGGCGAACCTTAGGTGGGACGCAGTATTTT.